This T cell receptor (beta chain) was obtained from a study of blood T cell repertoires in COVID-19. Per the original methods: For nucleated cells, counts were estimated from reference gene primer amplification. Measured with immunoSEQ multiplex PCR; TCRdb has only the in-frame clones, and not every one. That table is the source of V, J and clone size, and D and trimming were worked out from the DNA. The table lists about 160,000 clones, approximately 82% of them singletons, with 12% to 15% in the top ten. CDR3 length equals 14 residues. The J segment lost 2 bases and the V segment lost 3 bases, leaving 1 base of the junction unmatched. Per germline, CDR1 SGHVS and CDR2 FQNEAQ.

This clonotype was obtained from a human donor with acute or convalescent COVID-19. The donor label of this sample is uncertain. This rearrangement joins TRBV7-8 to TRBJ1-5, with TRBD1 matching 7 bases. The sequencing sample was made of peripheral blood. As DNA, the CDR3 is TGTGCCAGCAGCTTCACAGGGGGCAATCAGCCCCAGCATTTT. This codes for CASSFTGGNQPQHF.